Sequencing of this T cell receptor (beta chain) was carried out in a study of T cell repertoires in aging, cancer and after chemotherapy (dated by TCRdb to between 2019 and 2020). For the wider study: Donors were distributed across six age groups ranging from 30 or younger to 70 or older, with at least three individuals included per group. Some 9 million TCR reads were contained in the full dataset. TCR repertoires from healthy donor controls were recorded over periods of several months to years and showed clear clonal overlap between repeated samplings. Alongside approximately 95 healthy donors serving as a reference group, the cohort included some 210 cancer patients, of whom around 91 had hematological cancers and fewer than 140 had solid cancers. Peripheral blood TCR beta repertoires from healthy donors and cancer patients were profiled to examine immunoaging and T cell reconstitution after chemotherapy.

Overall results and qualifications from the work: According to the authors, the repertoire data do not allow conclusions to be drawn about immunological memory after chemotherapy. An increase in median generation probability over the chemotherapy interval was observed in both cancer cohorts, suggesting that the repertoire was reconstituted through rebound thymic output. Compared with age-matched healthy donors, untreated patients with either hematological or solid cancers had significantly lower TCR diversity in the blood along with higher clonality. In healthy donors, the decline in TCR diversity with age was mainly due to loss of richness, whereas in cancer patients loss of evenness also played a role.

Instead of sorted cells or RNA, genomic DNA extracted from peripheral blood served as the source for amplifying TCR beta rearrangements. Rearranged TRB sequences spanning V, D and J segments were amplified by multiplex touch-down PCR using a mixed TRB-A/B primer pool. Illumina adapters and sample indices were attached to the amplicons in two consecutive PCR reactions using Phusion HS II polymerase. After gel purification with the NucleoSpin Gel and PCR Clean-up kit, the amplicons were checked using Qubit and an Agilent 2100 Bioanalyzer. The libraries were sequenced on an Illumina MiSeq with 600-cycle, single-indexed, paired-end runs. As for how the authors treated the data: MiXCR versions 2.12 and 3.0.5 were used to process TRB sequences. Each unique CDR3 nucleotide sequence was counted as one clone, and only productive sequences with at least two reads were retained. The repertoire metrics were Shannon diversity, evenness, clonality (calculated as one minus evenness), and diversity profiles parameterized by alpha from 0 to 5. Generation probabilities of clones in paired pre- and post-chemotherapy samples were computed with the IGoR algorithm. TCRdb reanalyzed the raw reads on its own, using fastp at Q25 for trimming and MiXCR for clone calling, and kept in-frame beta chains. Each record represents a unique CDR3 protein, reported with the most common genes and DNA among its rows. TCRdb, not the original authors, processed these V and J calls. In this sample the table shows about 8,700 distinct CDR3 sequences, roughly 32% of which occur a single time. Clones ranked in the top ten supply roughly 3.3% of the sample.

On this clonotype: Its recognized antigen is unknown. Base qualities are not provided; no much larger clone lies one nucleotide away.

Clipping removes 4 bases from V and 5 bases from J, with 7 as the unmatched junction base count. The germline V gene (reference sequence) specifies LNHDA as CDR1 and SQIVND as CDR2. Including cysteine and phenylalanine, the CDR3 has 14 amino acids. Only the CDR3 DNA is retained, 42 bases long and in frame from the first base. The receptor's source is a human donor in good health. Here the chain combines TRBV19 and TRBJ2-5, and 7 bases in between align with TRBD1. The sample comprised blood. The CDR3 corresponds to CASSTLQGLETQYF. Read as DNA, the sequence is TGTGCCAGTAGTACGCTACAGGGGTTGGAGACCCAGTACTTC.